One and the same sample provided the 27 T cell receptor beta chains below, sequenced in a study of regulatory T cells in long-lasting Graves disease. CDR3-region Arm-PCR and iRepertoire HTBI primers produced the TCR beta libraries. TCRdb re-derived calls from the multiplex PCR reads in MiXCR, one entry per CDR3 protein. The data hold approximately 480,000 distinct CDR3 sequences, with 15% to 20% observed a single time. The time point is: newly diagnosed GD, antithyroid drugs for less than 3 months. RNA isolated from PBMCs was used to make the TCR library. The sample also formed part of further work on T cells in Graves' hyperthyroidism and ophthalmopathy.

Sequenced material: peripheral blood mononuclear cells (PBMCs), taken at new diagnosis, from a patient treated with antithyroid drugs. The source of these receptors is a man between 35 and 55 years old with Graves disease.

This clonotype was observed many times. The chain joins TRBV6-1 to TRBJ2-7, with D possibly TRBD1 on 5 matching bases. This CDR3 contains 12 residues. Trimming took 7 bases from V and 2 from J, leaving 9 bases between them. Looked up from germline, CDR1 is MNHNS and CDR2 is SASEGT. Here the CDR3 DNA reads TGTGCCAGCAAAGACAGTCCCTACGAGCAGTACTTC. This translates into CASKDSPYEQYF.

V is TRBV6-1 and J is TRBJ1-5; a possible D gene is TRBD1 (5 bases). V lost 6 bases to trimming and J lost 0 bases, with 12 bases between them. The CDR3 contains 15 residues. Germline CDR1 reads MNHNS; CDR2 reads SASEGT. The CDR3 reads CASRPRGSSNQPQHF. The CDR3 DNA follows: TGTGCCAGCAGACCCCGGGGGAGTAGCAATCAGCCCCAGCATTTT.

In the case of this clonotype: With only one base between it and a far larger clone, this is likely a read error. CDR3: CASSEGRQALAESQYF. The CDR3 nucleotides read TGTGCCAGCAGTGAAGGGCGGCAGGCCCTTGCGGAGTCCCAGTACTTC. This sequence joins TRBV28 and TRBJ2-5; the D is unclear. V gave up 5 bases and J gave up 9 bases, with 25 bases separating them. Looked up from germline, CDR1 is MDHEN and CDR2 is SYDVKM. The CDR3 sequence is 16 residues long.

This clonotype was found many times. The chain recombines TRBV5-1 with TRBJ2-3, with 9 positions matching TRBD2. Germline V gene sequence: CDR1 SGHRS, CDR2 YFSETQ. V dropped 7 bases and J dropped 5; count of bases not matched to a gene: 8. This CDR3 comprises 14 residues. The CDR3: CASHIAGVEDTQYF. The CDR3, as DNA: TGCGCCAGCCACATAGCGGGAGTAGAAGATACGCAGTATTTT.

V usage is TRBV27 and J usage is TRBJ2-2; D possibly uses TRBD1 or TRBD2 (5 bases each). Germline assignment: CDR1 MNHEY and CDR2 SMNVEV (reference sequence). The CDR3 sequence is 14 residues long. The V end was cut by 5 bases, the J end by 4 bases, with 11 bases between. CDR3 DNA sequence: TGTGCCAGCAGTCCGGGTGGGGGCACCGGGGAGCTGTTTTTT. Translating gives CASSPGGGTGELFF.

Many counts were recorded for this clonotype. The chain couples TRBV5-1 to TRBJ2-7; D may be TRBD1 (6 bases). CDR3 length: 16 residues. Germline CDR1 SGHRS, CDR2 YFSETQ. Trimming took off 2 bases at V and 4 bases at J, with 19 bases between the two ends. The CDR3, as DNA: TGCGCCAGCAGCTTCCAAACAGGGACGGATATTTACGAGCAGTACTTC. It encodes CASSFQTGTDIYEQYF.

This clonotype was counted many times. The rearrangement uses TRBV24-1 and TRBJ2-3; TRBD2 matches at 11 bases. This CDR3 spans 18 amino acids. Germline CDR1 KGHDR, CDR2 SFDVKD. V dropped 1 base and J dropped 6; count of bases not matched to a gene: 11. CDR3: CATSDFMGLSGRADTQYF. The DNA of the CDR3 is TGTGCCACCAGTGATTTTATGGGTCTTAGCGGGAGGGCGGATACGCAGTATTTT.

This clonotype was seen at least ten times. The V call is TRBV7-9, the J call TRBJ2-7; 7 bases line up with TRBD1. The trim removed 5 bases at V and 0 bases at J, leaving 13 bases unmatched. The CDR3 has 17 amino acids. Germline V gene data show CDR1 as SEHNR and CDR2 as FQNEAQ (reference sequence). The CDR3 DNA reads TGTGCCAGCAGCCGGACCGCCGGGGACAGCAGCTCCTACGAGCAGTACTTC. This gives the protein CASSRTAGDSSSYEQYF.

Details on this clonotype: The junction does not match germline at one end; this may be a read error. The rearrangement uses TRBV7-9 and TRBJ2-2, with 9 bases matching TRBD2. The germline V gene encodes CDR1 SEHNR and CDR2 FQNEAQ (reference sequence). This CDR3 has 15 amino acids. The CDR3 is CASSLAGVSTGELFF. CDR3 in DNA: TGCGCCAGCAGCTTAGCGGGAGTGAGCACCGGGGAGCTGTTTTTT.

Many counts were recorded for this clonotype. The chain is built from TRBV28 and TRBJ2-1; 7 bases align to TRBD2. The V segment lost 5 bases and the J segment 3 bases; nucleotides outside the gene matches: 7. CDR1 is MDHEN and CDR2 is SYDVKM in the germline V gene. This CDR3 has 15 residues. The CDR3 here is CASSQRTSIYNEQFF. CDR3 nucleotide sequence: TGTGCCAGCAGTCAACGGACTAGTATCTACAATGAGCAGTTCTTC.

This clonotype was counted a few times. The chain combines TRBV19 with TRBJ2-3; D assignment may be TRBD1 or TRBD2 (5 bases each). Per the germline V gene, CDR1 is LNHDA and CDR2 is SQIVND (reference sequence). Trimming shortened V by 3 bases and J by 2 bases, and 9 bases separated the two germline ends. CDR3 size: 14 residues. The DNA of the CDR3 is TGTGCCAGTAGTATGGGGGTCCCCACAGATACGCAGTATTTT. Translating it yields CASSMGVPTDTQYF.

The table lists this clonotype with many counts. V usage is TRBV6-2 or TRBV6-3 and J usage is TRBJ1-3; D is possibly TRBD1 (5 bases). CDR1 MNHEY and CDR2 SVGEGT come from the germline V gene. The length of the CDR3 is 15 residues. Trimming cost V 6 bases and J 0 bases, with 12 bases left between them. In DNA, the CDR3 is TGTGCCAGCAGGATCGACAGTGACTCTGGAAACACCATATATTTT. Translating it yields CASRIDSDSGNTIYF.

This clonotype was seen ten or more times. V usage is TRBV28 and J usage is TRBJ2-7; 9 bases are shared with TRBD2. Trimming cost V 5 bases and J 6 bases; bases outside gene matches: 11. This CDR3 region has 15 residues. CDR1 is MDHEN, CDR2 SYDVKM, per germline. The CDR3 region is CASSGGSAGGGEQYF. The CDR3 nucleotides are TGTGCCAGCAGTGGGGGCTCAGCGGGAGGAGGCGAGCAGTACTTC. The whole variable domain, filled in from reference TRBV28 and TRBJ2-7, reads DVKVTQSSRYLVKRTGEKVFLECVQDMDHENMFWYRQDPGLGLRLIYFSYDVKMKEKGDIPEGYSVSREKKERFSLILESASTNQTSMYLCASSGGSAGGGEQYFGPGTRLTVT.

This clonotype was counted a few times. A clone one base away is much larger, so this may be a read error. The genes are TRBV11-2 and TRBJ2-3, with 8 bases fitting TRBD2. V shed 5 bases, J shed 2 bases, and the junction held 9 bases outside the gene matches. The CDR3 runs 16 residues. CDR1 SGHAT and CDR2 FQNNGV come from the germline V gene. Written as DNA, the CDR3 is TGTGCCAGCAGCCGACGGACTAGCAGGATCACAGATACGCAGTATTTT. It codes for CASSRRTSRITDTQYF.

In regard to this clonotype: A single base separates this from a much larger clone, so it may be a read error. CDR3 residues: CASSQDVGRAGELLF. CDR3 nucleotide sequence: TGCGCCAGCAGCCAAGATGTCGGGAGGGCCGGGGAGCTGCTTTTT. The chain links TRBV4-1 to TRBJ2-2; TRBD2 aligns across 8 bases. Germline values: CDR1 MGHRA, CDR2 YSYEKL. The CDR3 totals 15 residues.

Notes on this clonotype: This may be a read error, as it is one base from a much larger clone. The CDR3 coding sequence is TGTGCCAGCAGCCGGGCTAGCTTCTACGAGCAGTTCTTC. Translated: CASSRASFYEQFF. V usage is TRBV6-1 and J usage is TRBJ2-1; D might be TRBD2 (5 bases). This CDR3 is 13 amino acids long. Germline-derived CDR1 and CDR2 are MNHNS and SASEGT. V shed 6 bases and J shed 10 bases, with 16 bases lying between them.

There are many counts of this clonotype. V gene TRBV7-6 combines with J gene TRBJ2-1; 8 nucleotides line up with TRBD2. V trimming: 4 bases; J trimming: 8 bases; junction bases outside the gene matches: 10. Germline CDR1 reads SGHVS; CDR2 reads FNYEAQ. This CDR3 spans 15 amino acids. CDR3 DNA: TGTGCCAGCAGCTACGCAGAGCGGGAGTGGGATGAGCAGTTCTTC. Protein: CASSYAEREWDEQFF.

This clonotype has more than one count but fewer than ten. The chain recombines TRBV12-3 or TRBV12-4 with TRBJ2-3, with unresolved D. V was clipped by 6 bases and J by 6 bases, with 16 bases between them. The CDR3 extends over 14 amino acids. The CDR3 protein is CASSRPGLLDTQYF. The CDR3 coding sequence is TGTGCCAGCAGCCGCCCCGGTCTCTTGGATACGCAGTATTTT.

This clonotype was observed a handful of times. The chain recombines TRBV12-3 or TRBV12-4 with TRBJ2-7; no firm D call. V lost 6 bases, J lost 6 bases, and 18 bases lay in between. CDR3 length: 14 residues. The CDR3 region is CASRLLPRLGEQYF. The CDR3 nucleotides are TGTGCCAGCAGACTTCTACCGAGGCTAGGCGAGCAGTACTTC.

The V and J genes are TRBV20-1 and TRBJ2-1, with D possibly being TRBD1 or TRBD2 (5 bases each). The CDR3 covers 17 residues. The germline gives CDR1 DFQATT, CDR2 SNEGSKA (reference sequence). The germline V and J ends were trimmed by 6 bases and 5 bases, with 26 bases remaining between them. CDR3 amino acids: CSARKTRPSLRDNEQFF. The CDR3 nucleotides read TGCAGTGCCAGGAAAACTAGGCCCTCTCTCAGGGACAATGAGCAGTTCTTC.

The genes are TRBV29-1 and TRBJ2-7, with TRBD1 matching 9 bases. CDR3 length equals 12 residues. The germline V gene encodes CDR1 SQVTM and CDR2 ANQGSEA. Trimming at V came to 6 bases and at J to 7 bases, leaving 7 bases not matched to a gene. CDR3 loop: CSVGTGPKEQYF. CDR3 coding DNA: TGCAGCGTGGGGACAGGGCCGAAAGAGCAGTACTTC.

There are a few counts of this clonotype. A much more abundant neighbour one base away suggests this may be a read error. This chain uses TRBV7-9 with TRBJ2-5; 15 bases agree with TRBD2. The CDR3 totals 15 residues. After removal of 4 bases from V and 4 bases from J, the junction contained 1 base not matched to a gene. The germline CDR1 and CDR2 sequences are SEHNR and FQNEAQ (reference sequence). The CDR3 region is CASSWGLAGGETQYF. The CDR3 DNA reads TGTGCCAGCAGCTGGGGACTAGCGGGAGGAGAGACCCAGTACTTC.

Turning to this clonotype: It differs at one base from a far larger clone, so likely a read error. The chain has TRBV11-2 and TRBJ2-1; D is perhaps TRBD2 (6 bases). Trimming shortened V by 5 bases and J by 13 bases, and 21 bases separated the two germline ends. CDR3 length: 14 residues. In germline, CDR1 is SGHAT, CDR2 FQNNGV. CDR3 sequence reads: CASSPRAVRETQFF. Here the CDR3 DNA reads TGTGCCAGCAGCCCGAGAGCCGTTCGGGAGACCCAGTTCTTC.

This clonotype appeared a few times. The rearrangement links TRBV6-1 to TRBJ2-7, with 9 positions matching TRBD2. V shed 6 bases, J shed 3 bases, and the junction held 9 bases outside the gene matches. Germline loops: CDR1 MNHNS, CDR2 SASEGT. The CDR3 extends over 15 amino acids. The CDR3 here is CASSLSGSALYEQYF. Here the CDR3 DNA reads TGTGCCAGCAGCCTTAGCGGGAGCGCTCTCTACGAGCAGTACTTC.

The V call is TRBV4-2, the J call TRBJ2-2, with D perhaps TRBD1 (5 bases). The V end lost 1 base, the J end lost 1 base, and 10 bases lay between the germline ends. CDR1 is LGHNA and CDR2 is YNFKEQ in the germline V gene. CDR3 length: 16 residues. The CDR3 reads CASSQGGSKNTGELFF. The CDR3 coding sequence is TGTGCCAGCAGCCAAGGGGGCTCTAAGAACACCGGGGAGCTGTTTTTT.

About this clonotype: Since a much larger clone is just one base distant, this may be a read error. This chain joins TRBV9 and TRBJ2-1, with a possible D match to TRBD2 (6 bases). Germline V CDR1 and CDR2: SGDLS, YYNGEE. The CDR3 has 13 amino acids. CDR3 sequence reads: CASSHGGANEQLF. The CDR3, as DNA: TGTGCCAGCAGCCATGGCGGGGCCAATGAGCAGCTCTTC.

This clonotype was observed a few times. J is TRBJ1-5 and V is TRBV12-3 or TRBV12-4; tentatively, D is TRBD1 (5 bases). This CDR3 is built from 15 residues. V gave up 3 bases and J gave up 7 bases, with 16 bases separating them. CDR3 DNA: TGTGCCAGCAGTTTTGTAATCTCAGGGAAACAGCCCCAGCATTTT. Its translation: CASSFVISGKQPQHF.